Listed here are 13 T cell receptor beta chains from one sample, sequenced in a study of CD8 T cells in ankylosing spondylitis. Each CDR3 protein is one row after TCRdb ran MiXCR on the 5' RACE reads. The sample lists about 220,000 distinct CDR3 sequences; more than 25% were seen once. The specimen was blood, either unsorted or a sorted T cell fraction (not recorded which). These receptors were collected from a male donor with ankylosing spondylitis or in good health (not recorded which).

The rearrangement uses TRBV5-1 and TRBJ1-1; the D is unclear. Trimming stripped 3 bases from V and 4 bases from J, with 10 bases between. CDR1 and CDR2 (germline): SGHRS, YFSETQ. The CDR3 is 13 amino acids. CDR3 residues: CASSSGQITEAFF. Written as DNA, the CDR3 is TGCGCCAGCAGCTCGGGCCAAATCACTGAAGCTTTCTTT.

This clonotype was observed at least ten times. The CDR3 protein is CASSQVRQGVSGYTF. Here the CDR3 DNA reads TGCGCCAGCAGCCAAGTCCGACAGGGAGTCTCTGGCTACACCTTC. The chain carries TRBV4-3 and TRBJ1-2; 7 bases align to TRBD1. With V trimmed by 1 base and J by 7 bases, 9 bases remained unmatched. Germline V CDR1 and CDR2: LGHNA, YSLEER. The CDR3 totals 15 residues.

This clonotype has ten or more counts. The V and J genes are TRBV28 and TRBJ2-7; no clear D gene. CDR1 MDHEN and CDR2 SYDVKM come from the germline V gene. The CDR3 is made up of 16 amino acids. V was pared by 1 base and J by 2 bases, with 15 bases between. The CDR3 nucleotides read TGTGCCAGCAGTTTATTCACGGCGAGGTGGGCCTACGAGCAGTACTTC. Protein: CASSLFTARWAYEQYF.

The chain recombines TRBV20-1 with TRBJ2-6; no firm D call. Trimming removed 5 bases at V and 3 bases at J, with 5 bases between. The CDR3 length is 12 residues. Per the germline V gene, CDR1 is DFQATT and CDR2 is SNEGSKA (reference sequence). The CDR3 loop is CSAASGANVLTF. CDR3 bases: TGCAGTGCTGCGAGTGGGGCCAACGTCCTGACTTTC.

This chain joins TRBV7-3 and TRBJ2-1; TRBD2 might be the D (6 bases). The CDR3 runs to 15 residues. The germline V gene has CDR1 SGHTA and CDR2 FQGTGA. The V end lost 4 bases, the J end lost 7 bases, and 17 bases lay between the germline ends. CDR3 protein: CASSSSGGPGNEQFF. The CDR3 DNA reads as TGTGCCAGCAGCTCCTCCGGAGGGCCGGGGAATGAGCAGTTCTTC.

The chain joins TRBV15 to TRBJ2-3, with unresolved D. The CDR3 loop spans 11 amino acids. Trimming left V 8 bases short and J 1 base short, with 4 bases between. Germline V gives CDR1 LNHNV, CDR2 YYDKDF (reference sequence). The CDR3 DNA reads TGTGCCACCCAGGGCACAGATACGCAGTATTTT. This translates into CATQGTDTQYF.

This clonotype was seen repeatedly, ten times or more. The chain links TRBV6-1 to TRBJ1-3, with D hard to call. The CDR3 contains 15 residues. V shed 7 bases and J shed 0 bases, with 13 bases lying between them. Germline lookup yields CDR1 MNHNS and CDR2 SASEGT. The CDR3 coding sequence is TGTGCCAGCACTAATCCCATCGGCTCTGGAAACACCATATATTTT. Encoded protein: CASTNPIGSGNTIYF.

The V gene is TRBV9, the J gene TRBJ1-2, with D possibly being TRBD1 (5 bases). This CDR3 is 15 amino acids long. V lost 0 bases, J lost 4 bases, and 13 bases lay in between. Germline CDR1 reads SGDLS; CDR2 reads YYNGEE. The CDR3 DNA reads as TGTGCCAGCAGCGTAGGGCAGGGAAGCGGCTATGGCTACACCTTC. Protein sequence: CASSVGQGSGYGYTF.

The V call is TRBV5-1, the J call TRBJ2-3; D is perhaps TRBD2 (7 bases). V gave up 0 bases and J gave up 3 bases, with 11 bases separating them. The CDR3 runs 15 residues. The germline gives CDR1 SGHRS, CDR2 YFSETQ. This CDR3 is CASSLGGGRTDTQYF. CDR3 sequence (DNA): TGCGCCAGCAGCTTGGGCGGGGGCCGAACAGATACGCAGTATTTT.

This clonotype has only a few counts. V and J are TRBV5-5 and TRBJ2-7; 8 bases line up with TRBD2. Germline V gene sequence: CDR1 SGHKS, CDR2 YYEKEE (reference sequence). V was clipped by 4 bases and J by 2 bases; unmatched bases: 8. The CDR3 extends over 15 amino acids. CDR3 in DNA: TGTGCCAGCAGCCGAGCGGGAGTTACCACCTACGAGCAGTACTTC. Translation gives CASSRAGVTTYEQYF. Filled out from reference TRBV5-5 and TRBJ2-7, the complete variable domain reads DAGVTQSPTHLIKTRGQQVTLRCSPISGHKSVSWYQQVLGQGPQFIFQYYEKEERGRGNFPDRFSARQFPNYSSELNVNALLLGDSALYLCASSRAGVTTYEQYFGPGTRLTVT.

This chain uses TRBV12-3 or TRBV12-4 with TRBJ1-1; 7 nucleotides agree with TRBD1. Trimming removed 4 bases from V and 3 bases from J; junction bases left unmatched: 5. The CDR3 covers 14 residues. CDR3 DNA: TGTGCCAGCAGTTGGGCAGGGGGATACACTGAAGCTTTCTTT. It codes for CASSWAGGYTEAFF.

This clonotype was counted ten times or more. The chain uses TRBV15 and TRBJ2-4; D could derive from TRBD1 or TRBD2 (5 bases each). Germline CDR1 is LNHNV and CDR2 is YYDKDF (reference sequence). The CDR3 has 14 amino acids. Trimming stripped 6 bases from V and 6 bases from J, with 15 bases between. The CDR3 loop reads CATRAGTRLNIQYF. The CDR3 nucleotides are TGTGCCACCAGAGCCGGGACCCGGCTAAACATTCAGTACTTC.

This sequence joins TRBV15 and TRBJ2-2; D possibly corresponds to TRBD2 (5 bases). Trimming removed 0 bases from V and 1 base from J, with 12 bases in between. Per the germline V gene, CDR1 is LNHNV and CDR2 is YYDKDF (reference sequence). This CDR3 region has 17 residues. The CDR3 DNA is TGTGCCACCAGCAGAGATGTCGGGCGGGTGAACACCGGGGAGCTGTTTTTT. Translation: CATSRDVGRVNTGELFF.